The T cell receptor beta chain under discussion was sequenced for a study of Graves' ophthalmopathy and Graves' hyperthyroidism. Study at large: Before any treatment, peripheral blood was taken at the initial diagnosis.

The TCR beta CDR3 regions underwent amplification from RNA transcripts. In the first round, RT-PCR was carried out with HTBI primers, and a multiplex PCR formed the second round. In TCRdb, the multiplex PCR reads were re-called with MiXCR into one record per CDR3 protein. Among over 450,000 distinct CDR3 sequences listed, roughly an eighth were seen once. The study, taken as a whole, reports: The 13-signature model separated ophthalmopathy from stable hyperthyroidism at almost 90% sensitivity and around 77% specificity.

The CDR3 totals 13 residues. CDR1 is MNHNS and CDR2 is SASEGT in the germline V gene. V was cut by 3 bases and J by 0 bases, with 6 bases left in between. This clonotype was counted many times. Its antigen remains unknown. With a duration under 3 months, ophthalmopathy in the donors showed moderate-to-severe activity, CAS ≥3 and NOSPECS ≥4. The chain uses TRBV6-1 and TRBJ2-7; no definite D call. This TCR derives from a woman in her twenties or thirties with Graves' ophthalmopathy. What was sequenced was blood. The CDR3 DNA sequence: TGTGCCAGCAGTGATATATTCTCCTACGAGCAGTACTTC. As protein: CASSDIFSYEQYF.